The 27 T cell receptor beta chains below come from one sample, sequenced in a study of cytomegalovirus exposure and HLA in healthy donors. PCR involved 60 Vbeta and 13 Jbeta primers. TCRdb's copy holds only in-frame clones and misses some; the assay was immunoSEQ multiplex PCR. The sample holds approximately 110,000 clones, roughly 15% seen once. Specimen: PBMCs. The source is a woman younger than 30 in good health and CMV-seronegative.

The chain employs TRBV30 and TRBJ1-6, with unresolved D. The CDR3 loop spans 16 amino acids. In germline, CDR1 is GTSNPN, CDR2 SVGIG (reference sequence). V was cut by 2 bases and J by 4 bases, with 15 bases left in between. CDR3: CAWSRPLGRYNSPLHF. The CDR3 DNA follows: TGTGCCTGGAGTCGACCGTTGGGGAGGTATAATTCACCCCTCCACTTT.

V and J are TRBV6-1 and TRBJ2-7, with TRBD1 as a possible D gene (6 bases). The CDR3 sequence is 14 residues long. Germline V CDR1 and CDR2: MNHNS, SASEGT. The V end was cut by 5 bases, the J end by 7 bases, with 18 bases between. In DNA, the CDR3 is TGTGCCAGCAGTAGAGGACAGAGAGGGATTGAGCAGTACTTC. It translates to CASSRGQRGIEQYF.

The table lists this clone with a few counts. V usage is TRBV9 and J usage is TRBJ1-3; a possible D gene is TRBD1 (5 bases). This CDR3 comprises 15 residues. V lost 2 bases to trimming and J lost 3 bases, with 12 bases between them. Germline loops: CDR1 SGDLS, CDR2 YYNGEE. In DNA, the CDR3 is TGTGCCAGCAGCGTTTCAGGGATCGGTGGAAACACCATATATTTT. Its protein is CASSVSGIGGNTIYF.

In this sample, this clone turned up a few times. CDR3 DNA: TGCAGCGTGACACCTGAAGTGCGGGGCTTGAACACTGAAGCTTTCTTT. It yields the protein CSVTPEVRGLNTEAFF. The V gene is TRBV29-1, the J gene TRBJ1-1, with a weak D call TRBD1 (5 bases). V was shortened by 6 bases and J by 0 bases, with 20 bases between the two germline ends. Germline V gives CDR1 SQVTM, CDR2 ANQGSEA. The CDR3 sequence is 16 residues long.

The CDR3 spells CASSFAGSSYEQYF. The CDR3 nucleotides are TGTGCCAGCAGTTTCGCGGGAAGCTCCTACGAGCAGTACTTC. V usage is TRBV27 and J usage is TRBJ2-7; possibly TRBD2 for D (6 bases). The CDR3 runs 14 residues. Trimming removed 3 bases at V and 0 bases at J, with 9 bases between. In germline, CDR1 is MNHEY, CDR2 SMNVEV (reference sequence).

This sequence joins TRBV30 and TRBJ2-7; D possibly corresponds to TRBD2 (5 bases). Germline CDR1 GTSNPN, CDR2 SVGIG (reference sequence). The CDR3 spans 15 residues. Trimming pared 0 bases from V and 0 bases from J, leaving 12 bases between. CDR3 bases: TGTGCCTGGAGTGTAAGCAGCGGCAGCTCCTACGAGCAGTACTTC. It is translated as CAWSVSSGSSYEQYF. Full variable domain (rest looked up from reference TRBV30 and TRBJ2-7): SQTIHQWPATLVQPVGSPLSLECTVEGTSNPNLYWYRQAAGRGLQLLFYSVGIGQISSEVPQNLSASRPQDRQFILSSKKLLLSDSGFYLCAWSVSSGSSYEQYFGPGTRLTVT.

In its sample, this clone was seen a few times. This sequence joins TRBV6-1 and TRBJ1-2, with 9 bases aligning to TRBD1. Germline V CDR1 and CDR2: MNHNS, SASEGT. J gave up 6 bases and V 3 bases, and 8 bases lay outside the gene matches. CDR3 length: 15 residues. CDR3: CASSEGDRVGDGYTF. In DNA, the CDR3 is TGTGCCAGCAGTGAGGGGGACAGGGTTGGGGATGGCTACACCTTC.

The rearrangement joins TRBV18 to TRBJ1-2; 7 nucleotides align to TRBD1. This CDR3 is 16 amino acids long. Per the germline V gene, CDR1 is KGHSH and CDR2 is LQKENI. Trimming removed 6 bases from V and 2 bases from J; junction bases left unmatched: 12. The CDR3 sequence: CASSPTTMTGNYGYTF. As DNA, the CDR3 is TGTGCCAGCTCCCCCACAACTATGACAGGGAACTATGGCTACACCTTC.

The chain joins TRBV30 to TRBJ1-2; 7 bases align to TRBD1. V was clipped by 5 bases and J by 8 bases; unmatched bases: 8. CDR1 and CDR2 (germline): GTSNPN, SVGIG (reference sequence). This CDR3 spans 12 amino acids. This chain's CDR3 is CAWARTGGGYTF. In DNA form, the CDR3 reads TGTGCCTGGGCCCGGACAGGCGGGGGCTACACCTTC.

The chain has TRBV9 and TRBJ2-2; 13 positions match TRBD2. V shed 4 bases and J 7 bases; nucleotides not matched to a gene: 7. CDR3 length: 16 residues. The V gene's germline CDR1 is SGDLS and CDR2 YYNGEE. CDR3 coding DNA: TGTGCCAGCAGCTCGCGACTAGCGGGAGGAAGCGGGGAGCTGTTTTTT. Its translation: CASSSRLAGGSGELFF.

This clone has just a few counts. The V gene is TRBV15, the J gene TRBJ2-1; D ambiguous. Trimming shortened V by 0 bases and J by 8 bases, and 5 bases separated the two germline ends. Germline V gives CDR1 LNHNV, CDR2 YYDKDF (reference sequence). The CDR3 loop spans 12 amino acids. CDR3 bases: TGTGCCACCAGCAGAGATGAGGATGAGCAGTTCTTC. As protein: CATSRDEDEQFF.

This clone has just a few counts. The chain couples TRBV5-4 to TRBJ2-2, with D possibly matching TRBD1 (5 bases). Deletions cut 0 bases from V and 5 bases from J, with 11 bases between. The germline CDR1 and CDR2 sequences are SGHNT and YYREEE (reference sequence). The CDR3 has 15 amino acids. The CDR3 bases are TGTGCCAGCAGCTTGGGGCAGGGTGGTACCGGGGAGCTGTTTTTT. Translation: CASSLGQGGTGELFF.

The chain couples TRBV10-3 to TRBJ1-1; 11 nucleotides align to TRBD1. V shed 6 bases and J 1 base; nucleotides not matched to a gene: 7. This CDR3 region has 16 residues. Germline-derived CDR1 and CDR2 are ENHRY and SYGVKD. CDR3 DNA sequence: TGTGCCATCAGCGCCGGGACAGGGGGTGCGAACACTGAAGCTTTCTTT. This codes for CAISAGTGGANTEAFF.

This clone appeared a few times. The chain joins TRBV4-1 to TRBJ2-3, with D unclear. CDR1 MGHRA and CDR2 YSYEKL come from the germline V gene. Trimming pared 2 bases from V and 2 bases from J, leaving 2 bases between. The CDR3 loop spans 12 amino acids. The DNA for the CDR3 is TGCGCCAGCAGCCAACTCACAGATACGCAGTATTTT. Protein: CASSQLTDTQYF.

The V gene is TRBV19, the J gene TRBJ1-4; TRBD1 might be the D (5 bases). CDR1 and CDR2 (germline): LNHDA, SQIVND (reference sequence). V was shortened by 8 bases and J by 5 bases, with 12 bases between the two germline ends. The CDR3 has 13 amino acids. The CDR3 bases are TGTGCCAGTGGGACTGTCGTCAATGAAAAACTGTTTTTT. Translating gives CASGTVVNEKLFF.

V is TRBV5-1 and J is TRBJ2-5; the match to TRBD1 covers 8 bases. J lost 4 bases, V lost 4 bases, and 12 bases had no gene match. The germline V gene has CDR1 SGHRS and CDR2 YFSETQ. This CDR3 comprises 16 residues. CDR3: CASSEPHDRGGETQYF. DNA of the CDR3: TGCGCCAGCAGCGAGCCCCACGACAGGGGAGGAGAGACCCAGTACTTC.

This clone occurred a few times. The CDR3 region is CASRRRFDEQFF. The CDR3 DNA is TGTGCCAGCAGGAGGAGATTCGATGAGCAGTTCTTC. This sequence joins TRBV28 and TRBJ2-1, with no clear D. CDR3 size: 12 residues. Germline V gene lookup returns CDR1 MDHEN and CDR2 SYDVKM. V lost 6 bases and J 8 bases, leaving 11 bases between the germline ends.

The sample holds a few counts of this clone. The V call is TRBV9, the J call TRBJ2-5, with D tentatively TRBD2 (6 bases). The CDR3 spans 15 residues. The V end lost 3 bases, the J end lost 5 bases, and 17 bases lay between the germline ends. Per germline, CDR1 SGDLS and CDR2 YYNGEE. The CDR3 DNA reads TGTGCCAGCAGCGGGAGGGACGGCCTCGGGGAGACCCAGTACTTC. Translating gives CASSGRDGLGETQYF. The whole variable domain, filled in from reference TRBV9 and TRBJ2-5, reads DSGVTQTPKHLITATGQRVTLRCSPRSGDLSVYWYQQSLDQGLQFLIQYYNGEERAKGNILERFSAQQFPDLHSELNLSSLELGDSALYFCASSGRDGLGETQYFGPGTRLLVL.

This clone was recorded only once. This rearrangement joins TRBV28 to TRBJ1-1; D not resolved. Germline CDR1 MDHEN, CDR2 SYDVKM. Trimming removed 7 bases from V and 1 base from J, with 13 bases in between. This CDR3 comprises 14 residues. The CDR3 is CASTLITRNTEAFF. CDR3 in DNA: TGTGCCAGCACCCTGATAACACGGAACACTGAAGCTTTCTTT.

This chain joins TRBV9 and TRBJ1-2; a weak D match, TRBD1 (5 bases). CDR3 size: 14 residues. Trimming removed 4 bases from V and 4 bases from J, with 14 bases in between. The V gene's germline CDR1 is SGDLS and CDR2 YYNGEE. The CDR3 sequence: CASSPDDRPYGYTF. The CDR3 DNA sequence: TGTGCCAGCAGCCCCGACGACAGACCCTATGGCTACACCTTC.

The rearrangement uses TRBV7-2 and TRBJ1-6; D is unclear. The CDR3 covers 17 residues. V lost 4 bases to trimming and J lost 7 bases, with 20 bases between them. Looked up from germline, CDR1 is SGHTA and CDR2 is FQGNSA. DNA for the CDR3: TGTGCCAGCAGCTCCTTACCTCAACAGAGAACGAATTCACCCCTCCACTTT. It specifies CASSSLPQQRTNSPLHF.

This clone was detected a few times. The V and J genes are TRBV6-5 and TRBJ1-5; 7 bases line up with TRBD1. V was pared by 6 bases and J by 9 bases, with 14 bases of the junction left unmatched. CDR1 MNHEY and CDR2 SVGAGI come from the germline V gene. The CDR3 is 15 residues long. DNA of the CDR3: TGTGCCAGCAGCAACGGACAGGCACCCCCCTCGCCCCAGCATTTT. Its translation is CASSNGQAPPSPQHF.

This clone has only a few counts. The chain uses TRBV4-1 and TRBJ1-5, with 9 nucleotides matching TRBD1. Germline trimming cut 0 bases from V and 7 bases from J; bases unmatched to any gene: 4. CDR1 is MGHRA and CDR2 is YSYEKL in the germline V gene. This CDR3 is built from 15 residues. The CDR3: CASSQETGGRQPQHF. The CDR3 DNA sequence: TGCGCCAGCAGCCAAGAGACAGGGGGTAGGCAGCCCCAGCATTTT.

This clone was counted a few times. The chain links TRBV7-3 to TRBJ2-1; 9 positions agree with TRBD2. CDR3 size: 15 residues. Germline CDR1 reads SGHTA; CDR2 reads FQGTGA. J lost 5 bases, V lost 1 base, and 3 bases had no gene match. The CDR3 nucleotides read TGTGCCAGCAGCTTAATGGGACTAGCCGACAATGAGCAGTTCTTC. Its translation: CASSLMGLADNEQFF.

This clone was seen only a few times. This chain links TRBV28 with TRBJ1-1; 9 nucleotides align to TRBD1. This CDR3 comprises 14 residues. J gave up 1 base and V 6 bases, and 3 bases lay outside the gene matches. Germline V gene lookup returns CDR1 MDHEN and CDR2 SYDVKM. CDR3 sequence: CASSGTGTNTEAFF. CDR3 DNA: TGTGCCAGCAGCGGGACAGGGACGAACACTGAAGCTTTCTTT.

J is TRBJ1-6 and V is TRBV5-1; maybe TRBD1 (5 bases). The CDR3 extends over 13 amino acids. V was cut by 0 bases and J by 15 bases, with 13 bases left in between. Germline loops: CDR1 SGHRS, CDR2 YFSETQ. Here the CDR3 DNA reads TGCGCCAGCAGCTTGGCCGGACATGCCCACCTCCACTTT. Amino acids: CASSLAGHAHLHF. The whole variable domain, filled in from reference TRBV5-1 and TRBJ1-6, reads KAGVTQTPRYLIKTRGQQVTLSCSPISGHRSVSWYQQTPGQGLQFLFEYFSETQRNKGNFPGRFSGRQFSNSRSEMNVSTLELGDSALYLCASSLAGHAHLHFGNGTRLTVT.

This clone has only a few counts. V is TRBV2 and J is TRBJ2-5; 13 bases line up with TRBD2. The junction had 9 bases not matched to a gene; V was cut back by 6 bases and J by 5 bases. This CDR3 has 16 amino acids. CDR1 and CDR2 from the germline V gene are SNHLY and FYNNEI. The CDR3 loop is CASSRRTSGSMETQYF. CDR3 coding DNA: TGTGCCAGCAGCCGCAGGACTAGCGGGAGTATGGAGACCCAGTACTTC.